Below, 17 T cell receptor beta chains from the same sample are listed, as sequenced in a study of shared clonotypes between healthy human individuals. Clones were read by immunoSEQ multiplex PCR, and TCRdb kept only the in-frame ones, dropping some. Among approximately 2.1 million clones, 93% were seen once, and the ten largest hold 0.3% to 0.4%. Sequencing was done on a sample of naive CD4+ T cells from PBMCs. Sample subset: CD45RA+ positively selected. Receptor source: a man aged 18 to 29 in good health. Some clones in this sample may be carry-over from other donors' samples.

The chain couples TRBV7-3 to TRBJ2-2; 8 bases agree with TRBD2. V lost 4 bases, J lost 3 bases, and 7 bases stayed unmatched. The CDR3 covers 16 residues. The germline CDR1 and CDR2 sequences are SGHTA and FQGTGA. CDR3 nucleotide sequence: TGTGCCAGCAGCTATGGTAGCGGGATCTACACCGGGGAGCTGTTTTTT. Its translation is CASSYGSGIYTGELFF.

V and J are TRBV7-2 and TRBJ1-5; TRBD1 agrees at 7 bases. V shed 5 bases and J 5 bases; nucleotides not matched to a gene: 12. The germline gives CDR1 SGHTA, CDR2 FQGNSA. The CDR3 contains 16 residues. CDR3 amino acids: CASSPGGAGGHQPQHF. The CDR3 DNA sequence: TGTGCCAGCAGCCCGGGAGGGGCAGGGGGTCATCAGCCCCAGCATTTT.

The CDR3 protein is CASSDSKAAGVNEQFF. DNA for the CDR3: TGTGCCAGCAGTGACTCGAAGGCAGCGGGGGTGAATGAGCAGTTCTTC. The genes are TRBV6-4 and TRBJ2-1; 8 nucleotides match TRBD2. This CDR3 has 16 amino acids. Germline CDR1 reads MRHNA; CDR2 reads SNTAGT. V dropped 0 bases and J dropped 7; count of bases not matched to a gene: 8.

This chain links TRBV11-1 with TRBJ2-1; D possibly matches TRBD1 or TRBD2 (5 bases each). Germline assignment: CDR1 SGHAT and CDR2 FQDESV (reference sequence). The CDR3 totals 13 residues. Trimming shortened V by 1 base and J by 10 bases, and 11 bases separated the two germline ends. This CDR3 reads CASSLETGTEQFF. CDR3 in DNA: TGTGCCAGCAGCTTAGAAACCGGGACGGAGCAGTTCTTC.

The chain recombines TRBV6-5 with TRBJ1-4; no clear D. The V and J ends lost 4 bases and 3 bases respectively, with 15 bases between them. Germline V lookup: CDR1 MNHEY, CDR2 SVGAGI. The CDR3 is made up of 16 amino acids. The CDR3 is CASSSSHRLSNEKLFF. Written as DNA, the CDR3 is TGTGCCAGCAGTTCCTCCCACCGTTTATCTAATGAAAAACTGTTTTTT.

This chain joins TRBV5-1 and TRBJ2-6; D gene unclear. Germline values: CDR1 SGHRS, CDR2 YFSETQ. The CDR3 covers 14 residues. V lost 6 bases to trimming and J lost 2 bases, with 9 bases between them. This CDR3 reads CASTRTAGANVLTF. DNA of the CDR3: TGCGCCAGCACCCGGACCGCTGGGGCCAACGTCCTGACTTTC. Drawing the rest from reference TRBV5-1 and TRBJ2-6, the complete variable domain is KAGVTQTPRYLIKTRGQQVTLSCSPISGHRSVSWYQQTPGQGLQFLFEYFSETQRNKGNFPGRFSGRQFSNSRSEMNVSTLELGDSALYLCASTRTAGANVLTFGAGSRLTVL.

The genes are TRBV28 and TRBJ2-1; a weak D match, TRBD1 (6 bases). The CDR3 runs to 18 residues. Per germline, CDR1 MDHEN and CDR2 SYDVKM. Trimming pared 4 bases from V and 1 base from J, leaving 20 bases between. The CDR3 loop reads CASSSYLGGQQSYNEQFF. In nucleotides, the CDR3 is TGTGCCAGCAGTTCTTACCTGGGCGGACAGCAATCCTACAATGAGCAGTTCTTC.

V is TRBV9 and J is TRBJ2-3; D possibly corresponds to TRBD2 (6 bases). The germline CDR1 and CDR2 sequences are SGDLS and YYNGEE. V lost 4 bases to trimming and J lost 9 bases, with 15 bases between them. The CDR3 is 13 amino acids. The CDR3 nucleotides read TGTGCCAGCAGCCCTCCCCCGGGGGAGACGCAGTATTTT. Translating it yields CASSPPPGETQYF. The full variable domain, in which reference TRBV9 and TRBJ2-3 provide the parts outside the CDR3, is DSGVTQTPKHLITATGQRVTLRCSPRSGDLSVYWYQQSLDQGLQFLIQYYNGEERAKGNILERFSAQQFPDLHSELNLSSLELGDSALYFCASSPPPGETQYFGPGTRLTVL.

The chain employs TRBV4-1 and TRBJ2-2; D not resolved. Germline CDR1 is MGHRA and CDR2 is YSYEKL. Trimming took off 4 bases at V and 6 bases at J, with 21 bases between the two ends. This CDR3 comprises 17 residues. In nucleotides, the CDR3 is TGCGCCAGCAGCCGATCTGAACTATCTCTTATCGCCGGGGAGCTGTTTTTT. This sequence encodes CASSRSELSLIAGELFF.

The J gene is TRBJ2-2, the V gene TRBV19; TRBD1 matches at 7 bases. There are 15 residues in the CDR3. After removal of 5 bases from V and 3 bases from J, the junction contained 6 bases not matched to a gene. Germline assignment: CDR1 LNHDA and CDR2 SQIVND (reference sequence). The chain's CDR3 is CASSQGQAYTGELFF. The CDR3 nucleotides are TGTGCCAGTAGTCAAGGACAGGCCTACACCGGGGAGCTGTTTTTT.

V and J are TRBV29-1 and TRBJ1-3; TRBD1 agrees at 8 bases. CDR1 SQVTM and CDR2 ANQGSEA come from the germline V gene. V gave up 1 base and J gave up 4 bases; unmatched junction bases: 0. The CDR3 contains 13 residues. The CDR3 reads CSVEGTGGNTIYF. The CDR3 DNA is TGCAGCGTTGAAGGGACAGGGGGAAACACCATATATTTT.

Only a few counts were recorded for this clone. The gene calls are TRBV7-2 and TRBJ1-1; unclear D gene. The CDR3 has 12 amino acids. The germline V and J ends were trimmed by 1 base and 6 bases, with 6 bases remaining between them. The V gene's germline CDR1 is SGHTA and CDR2 FQGNSA. This CDR3 is CASSLGGAEAFF. The CDR3 coding sequence is TGTGCCAGCAGCTTAGGGGGTGCTGAAGCTTTCTTT. Using reference TRBV7-2 and TRBJ1-1 for the parts outside the CDR3, the full variable domain is GAGVSQSPSNKVTEKGKDVELRCDPISGHTALYWYRQSLGQGLEFLIYFQGNSAPDKSGLPSDRFSAERTGGSVSTLTIQRTQQEDSAVYLCASSLGGAEAFFGQGTRLTVV.

This chain joins TRBV7-6 and TRBJ1-2, with 8 positions matching TRBD1. Germline trimming cut 3 bases from V and 10 bases from J; bases unmatched to any gene: 7. The CDR3 totals 13 residues. In germline, CDR1 is SGHVS, CDR2 FNYEAQ. CDR3 DNA: TGTGCCAGCAGCTTCGTACAGGGGGACTTCTACACCTTC. Translated: CASSFVQGDFYTF.

The chain carries TRBV28 and TRBJ1-3, with D possibly being TRBD1 (6 bases). Per the germline V gene, CDR1 is MDHEN and CDR2 is SYDVKM. The CDR3 length is 14 residues. Trimming removed 6 bases at V and 7 bases at J, with 16 bases between. As DNA, the CDR3 is TGTGCCAGCAGCTCCGGGGGGGGCTGGAACACCATATATTTT. Amino acid sequence: CASSSGGGWNTIYF.

For this clone: Other DNA sequences in this specimen translate into the identical CDR3. This chain connects TRBV29-1 to TRBJ2-3, with TRBD1 identical over 7 bases. The CDR3 totals 14 residues. Germline CDR1 is SQVTM and CDR2 is ANQGSEA. V was pared by 7 bases and J by 4 bases, with 11 bases of the junction left unmatched. The CDR3 DNA follows: TGCAGCGCAGGGGGTGGACGCGGCGCAGATACGCAGTATTTT. It translates to CSAGGGRGADTQYF.

DNA of the CDR3: TGCGCCAGCAGCTTCTACCCTGACAGGGGACCCTTCAGCACCTTC. It codes for CASSFYPDRGPFSTF. The chain joins TRBV5-1 to TRBJ1-2; TRBD1 agrees at 8 bases. Germline assignment: CDR1 SGHRS and CDR2 YFSETQ. The CDR3 is 15 residues long. Unmatched junction bases numbered 16, after V lost 2 bases and J lost 13 bases.

This chain connects TRBV2 to TRBJ2-2, with 12 bases identical to TRBD2. CDR1 SNHLY and CDR2 FYNNEI come from the germline V gene. J lost 6 bases, V lost 6 bases, and 8 bases had no gene match. The CDR3 spans 16 residues. CDR3 nucleotide sequence: TGTGCCAGCAGCGACCGGGGACTAGCGGGCGCCGGGGAGCTGTTTTTT. Protein: CASSDRGLAGAGELFF.